This entry features one T cell receptor (beta chain) sequence. V lost 7 bases, J lost 7 bases, and 9 bases stayed unmatched. The V gene's germline CDR1 is MRHNA and CDR2 SNTAGT. This CDR3 has 14 residues. The data originate from a study of blood T cell repertoires in COVID-19. About the research overall: Samples came from the United States, Italy and Spain, spanning acute and convalescent COVID-19. T cells, B-cell-depleted T cells, or PBMCs provided the cDNA or gDNA that served as material.

Original processing methods: Using reference gene primer amplification, nucleated cell counts were estimated. TCRdb's table, derived via immunoSEQ multiplex PCR, lists solely in-frame clones and lacks some. Clone size and the V and J calls come from that table; the DNA yielded D and trimming. Among about 83,000 clones listed, around 87% were seen once. The genes are TRBV6-4 and TRBJ1-2; 10 bases agree with TRBD1. The sequenced sample was peripheral blood. The TCR sequence derives from an elderly man with active or convalescent COVID-19. As DNA, the CDR3 is TGTGCCAGCAACCCGGGACAGGGGTCGGGTGGCTACACCTTC. As protein: CASNPGQGSGGYTF.